The 20 T cell receptor beta chains below come from one sample, sequenced in a study of cytomegalovirus exposure and HLA in healthy donors. PCR primers comprised 60 Vbeta and 13 Jbeta primers. Clones were sequenced by immunoSEQ multiplex PCR, and TCRdb holds only the in-frame ones, with some missing. The sample lists 150,000 or so clones, around 81% occurring once. Source material: PBMCs. Receptors were obtained from a woman in her thirties or forties in good health and CMV-seronegative.

The chain combines TRBV5-3 with TRBJ2-1; D perhaps matches TRBD2 (5 bases). TRBV5-3 is an ORF, with its function uncertain. The CDR3 consists of 18 residues. Trimming pared 7 bases from V and 0 bases from J, leaving 23 bases between. CDR3 in amino acids: CARFPLGNPCISYNEQFF. The CDR3, as DNA: TGTGCCAGATTTCCTCTCGGGAACCCATGCATCTCCTACAATGAGCAGTTCTTC.

A few counts support this clone. The chain joins TRBV6-1 to TRBJ2-1; D not certain. This CDR3 spans 16 amino acids. Per the germline V gene, CDR1 is MNHNS and CDR2 is SASEGT. Deletions cut 0 bases from V and 4 bases from J, with 13 bases between. Here the CDR3 reads CASSEAGQDPYNEQFF. In nucleotides, the CDR3 is TGTGCCAGCAGTGAAGCTGGGCAGGATCCTTACAATGAGCAGTTCTTC.

The chain combines TRBV29-1 with TRBJ2-5; 12 nucleotides match TRBD2. V shed 6 bases and J 5 bases; nucleotides not matched to a gene: 7. CDR3 size: 14 residues. Germline values: CDR1 SQVTM, CDR2 ANQGSEA. CDR3: CSVTSGTSGETQYF. CDR3 nucleotides: TGCAGCGTGACCTCCGGGACTAGCGGGGAGACCCAGTACTTC.

V gene TRBV5-1 combines with J gene TRBJ1-1; D is possibly TRBD1 (6 bases). Germline assignment: CDR1 SGHRS and CDR2 YFSETQ. V was clipped by 4 bases and J by 1 base, with 8 bases between them. This CDR3 region has 13 residues. CDR3 region: CASSRTANTEAFF. CDR3 nucleotide sequence: TGCGCCAGCAGCCGGACAGCGAACACTGAAGCTTTCTTT.

The rearrangement uses TRBV28 and TRBJ1-1, with 8 bases that match TRBD1. The CDR3 has 15 amino acids. Trimming removed 5 bases from V and 1 base from J; junction bases left unmatched: 6. Per the germline V gene, CDR1 is MDHEN and CDR2 is SYDVKM. The CDR3 DNA reads TGTGCCAGCAGTCCCCTCGGACAGGGGAACACTGAAGCTTTCTTT. As protein: CASSPLGQGNTEAFF.

In its sample, this clone was seen a few times. This rearrangement joins TRBV6-1 to TRBJ2-7; TRBD2 is a possible D gene (5 bases). The V gene's germline CDR1 is MNHNS and CDR2 SASEGT. The CDR3 extends over 12 amino acids. The CDR3 is CAGQGRRGEQYF. As DNA, the CDR3 is TGTGCGGGCCAAGGAAGACGGGGCGAGCAGTACTTC.

Here the CDR3 DNA reads TGTGCCATCGCGCCAGGGGTCTACACTGAAGCTTTCTTT. It specifies CAIAPGVYTEAFF. This chain links TRBV6-6 with TRBJ1-1; D is perhaps TRBD1 (6 bases). V lost 10 bases and J lost 3, with 15 bases in between. CDR3 size: 13 residues. Germline CDR1 and CDR2: MNHNY and SVGAGI (reference sequence).

This sequence joins TRBV29-1 and TRBJ2-1, with 9 bases fitting TRBD2. Germline lookup yields CDR1 SQVTM and CDR2 ANQGSEA. The CDR3 has 17 residues. V was clipped by 2 bases and J by 4 bases; unmatched bases: 12. DNA of the CDR3: TGCAGCGTTGAATCGGTAGCGGGAGAGTTTTCTTACAATGAGCAGTTCTTC. It is translated as CSVESVAGEFSYNEQFF.

V is TRBV5-1 and J is TRBJ2-7; 9 bases fit TRBD1. With V trimmed by 0 bases and J by 4 bases, 11 bases remained unmatched. This CDR3 contains 17 residues. The germline V gene has CDR1 SGHRS and CDR2 YFSETQ. The CDR3 DNA reads as TGCGCCAGCAGCTTGGCCTCTGGGGGACAGGGTGTATACGAGCAGTACTTC. This codes for CASSLASGGQGVYEQYF.

This chain joins TRBV2 and TRBJ1-2, with D hard to call. V lost 6 bases, J lost 8 bases, and 13 bases lay in between. This CDR3 is 12 amino acids long. The germline V gene encodes CDR1 SNHLY and CDR2 FYNNEI. The CDR3 protein is CASRRVFEGYTF. The CDR3 region has the DNA TGTGCCAGCAGACGGGTCTTTGAGGGCTACACCTTC.

The chain has TRBV27 and TRBJ2-1; 8 bases are a match to TRBD2. Per the germline V gene, CDR1 is MNHEY and CDR2 is SMNVEV (reference sequence). Germline trimming cut 3 bases from V and 7 bases from J; bases unmatched to any gene: 5. This CDR3 contains 14 residues. The CDR3 spells CASSFGGTRNEQFF. CDR3 coding DNA: TGTGCCAGCAGTTTCGGGGGGACTAGGAATGAGCAGTTCTTC.

Only one count was recorded for this clone. The V call is TRBV6-4, the J call TRBJ2-1; possibly TRBD2 for D (6 bases). The V and J ends lost 2 bases and 10 bases respectively, with 12 bases between them. This CDR3 has 13 residues. Germline CDR1 and CDR2: MRHNA and SNTAGT. Here the CDR3 reads CASSDLGGGEQFF. The CDR3 coding sequence is TGTGCCAGCAGTGACCTGGGGGGTGGGGAGCAGTTCTTC.

The V and J genes are TRBV18 and TRBJ2-1; no reliable D call. CDR3 size: 15 residues. The V end lost 5 bases, the J end lost 3 bases, and 14 bases lay between the germline ends. Germline V CDR1 and CDR2: KGHSH, LQKENI. CDR3 coding DNA: TGTGCCAGCTCATACACTACTGGCGACTACAATGAGCAGTTCTTC. Protein sequence: CASSYTTGDYNEQFF.

The V and J genes are TRBV15 and TRBJ2-5; 7 bases are a match to TRBD2. In germline, CDR1 is LNHNV, CDR2 YYDKDF (reference sequence). The CDR3 has 17 amino acids. V was clipped by 0 bases and J by 2 bases; unmatched bases: 9. As DNA, the CDR3 is TGTGCCACCAGCAGAGATTACGGGGGGATGGGACAAGAGACCCAGTACTTC. It is translated as CATSRDYGGMGQETQYF.

J is TRBJ2-3 and V is TRBV30; TRBD2 agrees at 8 bases. The CDR3 consists of 14 residues. Per the germline V gene, CDR1 is GTSNPN and CDR2 is SVGIG (reference sequence). Trimming cost V 0 bases and J 1 base; bases outside gene matches: 0. The CDR3 sequence: CAWSVAGGTDTQYF. CDR3 nucleotide sequence: TGTGCCTGGAGTGTAGCGGGGGGCACAGATACGCAGTATTTT.

This clone was found a few times. The J gene is TRBJ2-4, the V gene TRBV7-9; tentatively, D is TRBD2 (5 bases). From germline, CDR1 is SEHNR and CDR2 FQNEAQ (reference sequence). The germline V and J ends were trimmed by 1 base and 1 base, with 8 bases remaining between them. The CDR3 runs 15 residues. CDR3 bases: TGTGCCAGCAGCTTAGACGGGGTGGCCAAAAACATTCAGTACTTC. Amino acids: CASSLDGVAKNIQYF.

This rearrangement joins TRBV5-1 to TRBJ1-1; possible D gene TRBD1, 5 bases. Germline V lookup: CDR1 SGHRS, CDR2 YFSETQ. This CDR3 contains 13 residues. V lost 0 bases, J lost 5 bases, and 8 bases lay in between. The DNA of the CDR3 is TGCGCCAGCAGCTTGGTGACAGAAACTGAAGCTTTCTTT. Its protein product is CASSLVTETEAFF.

The chain couples TRBV20-1 to TRBJ2-3, with D tentatively TRBD2 (6 bases). Germline CDR1 and CDR2: DFQATT and SNEGSKA (reference sequence). The CDR3 is 11 amino acids. For the CDR3, the DNA is TGCGGTAGCGGTTGGGCAGATACGCAGTATTTT. Residues: CGSGWADTQYF.

This chain joins TRBV28 and TRBJ2-7; TRBD1 matches at 7 bases. The CDR3 extends over 14 amino acids. V shed 10 bases and J 6 bases; nucleotides not matched to a gene: 15. Germline V lookup: CDR1 MDHEN, CDR2 SYDVKM. This CDR3 reads CATRPGQQRSEQYF. CDR3 sequence (DNA): TGTGCCACCCGACCGGGACAGCAAAGGTCCGAGCAGTACTTC.

V and J are TRBV5-1 and TRBJ2-3; D ambiguous. This CDR3 has 16 amino acids. The germline V gene encodes CDR1 SGHRS and CDR2 YFSETQ. V was cut by 0 bases and J by 2 bases, with 13 bases left in between. CDR3 sequence (DNA): TGCGCCAGCAGCTTGGATGTAGTGGGCCTCACAGATACGCAGTATTTT. It is translated as CASSLDVVGLTDTQYF.